The 29 T cell receptor beta chains given below trace back to one sample, sequenced in a study of prognosis after radiotherapy for stage I lung cancer. By two-round multiplex PCR, the TCR beta CDR3 was amplified from genomic DNA. During first-round PCR, primers specific to each TRBV and TRBJ gene were used. A single record per CDR3 protein comes from TCRdb applying MiXCR to the multiplex PCR reads. This sample has 50,000 to 75,000 distinct CDR3 sequences, with 26% found just once. Sequencing used PBMCs, obtained before or after stereotactic body radiation therapy (not recorded which). These receptors were collected from a donor over 45 with non-small cell lung cancer.

The table lists this clonotype with many counts. The CDR3 loop reads CASSEQGIQPQHF. DNA of the CDR3: TGCGCCAGCAGTGAGCAGGGGATTCAGCCCCAGCATTTT. The V and J genes are TRBV10-2 and TRBJ1-5, with D perhaps matching TRBD1 (6 bases). V lost 2 bases and J 6 bases, leaving 8 bases between the germline ends. The CDR3 totals 13 residues. Germline V lookup: CDR1 WSHSY, CDR2 SAAADI.

This clonotype was counted at least ten times. For the CDR3, the DNA is TGCGCCAGCAGCCAACCTCGGGGGGGCTACAATGAGCAGTTCTTC. This encodes CASSQPRGGYNEQFF. V is TRBV4-1 and J is TRBJ2-1; 8 nucleotides align to TRBD2. The trim removed 2 bases at V and 3 bases at J, leaving 3 bases unmatched. The CDR3 extends over 15 amino acids. Germline V gene data show CDR1 as MGHRA and CDR2 as YSYEKL.

The table lists this clonotype with many counts. The chain recombines TRBV7-9 with TRBJ1-5; 8 positions agree with TRBD1. V lost 5 bases, J lost 6 bases, and 6 bases stayed unmatched. The CDR3 is 14 residues long. Germline V CDR1 and CDR2: SEHNR, FQNEAQ (reference sequence). The CDR3 is CASSLGDRTQPQHF. The DNA of the CDR3 is TGTGCCAGCAGCCTGGGGGACAGGACTCAGCCCCAGCATTTT.

This clonotype was counted many times. This chain links TRBV6-1 with TRBJ1-3, with D unresolved. Trimming took off 4 bases at V and 2 bases at J, with 9 bases between the two ends. There are 14 residues in the CDR3. Looked up from germline, CDR1 is MNHNS and CDR2 is SASEGT. Here the CDR3 DNA reads TGTGCCAGCAGTGTGGGTAGTCCTGGAAACACCATATATTTT. Its protein is CASSVGSPGNTIYF.

Points on this clonotype: A far larger clone is one base from this, pointing to a likely read error. The genes are TRBV6-5 and TRBJ2-3, with TRBD2 matching over 7 bases. CDR3 length: 16 amino acids. With 5 bases clipped from V and 4 bases from J, the junction kept 12 bases outside the gene matches. Germline CDR1 is MNHEY and CDR2 is SVGAGI. This CDR3 is CASSKLLGGIADTQYF. The CDR3 DNA reads as TGTGCCAGCAGTAAACTCCTGGGGGGGATCGCAGATACGCAGTATTTT.

This clonotype came up many times. The genes are TRBV7-9 and TRBJ1-4, with 9 positions matching TRBD1. Germline lookup yields CDR1 SEHNR and CDR2 FQNEAQ (reference sequence). CDR3 length: 15 amino acids. The junction had 6 bases not matched to a gene; V was cut back by 5 bases and J by 5 bases. The CDR3 sequence is CASSAGDRENEKLFF. CDR3 DNA sequence: TGTGCCAGCAGCGCCGGGGACAGGGAAAATGAAAAACTGTTTTTT.

This clonotype was counted at least ten times. The rearrangement joins TRBV30 to TRBJ1-3; D not certain. V was shortened by 2 bases and J by 4 bases, with 9 bases between the two germline ends. Per germline, CDR1 GTSNPN and CDR2 SVGIG (reference sequence). The CDR3 loop spans 13 amino acids. CDR3 in DNA: TGTGCCTGGAGTTGGTACGGAGGAAACACCATATATTTT. Translating it yields CAWSWYGGNTIYF.

This clonotype has more than one count but fewer than ten. A read error is possible here, since a much larger clone lies one base away. V is TRBV6-1 and J is TRBJ2-2; 8 bases are shared with TRBD1. Looked up from germline, CDR1 is MNHNS and CDR2 is SASEGT. V gave up 8 bases and J gave up 5 bases; unmatched junction bases: 13. The CDR3 has 16 amino acids. The CDR3 is CASGRPGGAGTGELFF. DNA of the CDR3: TGTGCCAGCGGCCGTCCAGGGGGCGCGGGTACCGGGGAGCTGTTTTTT.

At least ten counts were recorded for this clonotype. The V call is TRBV4-1, the J call TRBJ1-2, with D maybe TRBD1 (5 bases). The V end lost 1 base, the J end lost 2 bases, and 20 bases lay between the germline ends. CDR1 is MGHRA and CDR2 is YSYEKL in the germline V gene. CDR3 length equals 18 residues. The DNA for the CDR3 is TGCGCCAGCAGCCAAGTTTGGGGGAGAGGAGATTCCAACTATGGCTACACCTTC. Translating gives CASSQVWGRGDSNYGYTF.

This clonotype was recorded only once. A single base separates this from a much larger clone, so it may be a read error. The gene calls are TRBV12-3 or TRBV12-4 and TRBJ1-4, with a tentative D call TRBD1 (6 bases). The CDR3 totals 16 residues. V dropped 6 bases and J dropped 0 bases, with 14 bases sitting between them. CDR3 amino acids: CASSDTGIATNEKLFF. CDR3 sequence (DNA): TGTGCCAGCAGCGATACAGGGATTGCAACTAATGAAAAACTGTTTTTT.

On this clonotype itself: A read error may be the cause here, since a much bigger clone is one base away. CDR3 sequence (DNA): TGTGCCTGCTCCAGGACAGGGTCGGGCACTGAAGCTTTCTTT. Its protein product is CACSRTGSGTEAFF. This sequence joins TRBV18 and TRBJ1-1, with 8 bases matching TRBD1. Germline V CDR1 and CDR2: KGHSH, LQKENI. The CDR3 extends over 14 amino acids.

This clonotype was found many times. The chain is built from TRBV9 and TRBJ2-3; no clear D gene. The CDR3 has 13 residues. Per the germline V gene, CDR1 is SGDLS and CDR2 is YYNGEE. The V end lost 3 bases, the J end lost 0 bases, and 5 bases lay between the germline ends. DNA for the CDR3: TGTGCCAGCAGCGACGGGAGCACAGATACGCAGTATTTT. Translating gives CASSDGSTDTQYF.

This clonotype was counted many times. The chain carries TRBV20-1 and TRBJ2-6; D ambiguous. Germline V CDR1 and CDR2: DFQATT, SNEGSKA (reference sequence). The V end lost 3 bases, the J end lost 0 bases, and 9 bases lay between the germline ends. The CDR3 runs 15 residues. CDR3 in amino acids: CSASDSFSGANVLTF. CDR3 sequence (DNA): TGCAGTGCTAGCGACTCCTTCTCTGGGGCCAACGTCCTGACTTTC.

This clonotype has a count of ten or more. This chain connects TRBV6-1 to TRBJ2-3; D possibly corresponds to TRBD1 (7 bases). V was trimmed by 4 bases and J by 0 bases, leaving 14 bases between them. Looked up from germline, CDR1 is MNHNS and CDR2 is SASEGT. This CDR3 comprises 16 residues. CDR3 nucleotides: TGTGCCAGCAGTGTTATGGAGGGGGCAAGCACAGATACGCAGTATTTT. Its protein is CASSVMEGASTDTQYF.

This clonotype was seen repeatedly, ten times or more. This chain joins TRBV9 and TRBJ2-3; D is uncertain. The CDR3 covers 16 residues. V was shortened by 0 bases and J by 0 bases, with 11 bases between the two germline ends. CDR1 is SGDLS, CDR2 YYNGEE, per germline. CDR3 region: CASSVALLSSTDTQYF. The DNA of the CDR3 is TGTGCCAGCAGCGTAGCTCTTCTCTCGAGCACAGATACGCAGTATTTT.

In regard to this clonotype: One junction end disagrees with the germline gene, perhaps due to a read error. V gene TRBV24-1 combines with J gene TRBJ2-7; 7 nucleotides agree with TRBD2. The CDR3 has 12 amino acids. Germline V lookup: CDR1 KGHDR, CDR2 SFDVKD. CDR3 amino acids: CSTSDPGGEQYF. In nucleotides, the CDR3 is TGTTCCACCAGTGATCCGGGGGGCGAGCAGTACTTC.

This clonotype was found a few times. A much bigger clone sits one base away, suggesting this may be a read error. The chain couples TRBV7-8 to TRBJ1-3; D uncertain. The germline V gene has CDR1 SGHVS and CDR2 FQNEAQ. The CDR3 loop spans 16 amino acids. The CDR3 sequence is CASSPEYASSGNTVYF. The CDR3 coding sequence is TGTGCCAGCAGCCCCGAATATGCCAGCTCTGGAAACACCGTATATTTT.

This clonotype occurred many times. The chain links TRBV5-8 to TRBJ2-5; TRBD1 matches at 7 bases. The germline V gene encodes CDR1 SGHTS and CDR2 YDEGEE. The CDR3 spans 15 residues. With V trimmed by 4 bases and J by 5 bases, 11 bases remained unmatched. The CDR3: CASSLGDRVAETQYF. Here the CDR3 DNA reads TGTGCCAGCAGCCTTGGAGACAGGGTGGCGGAGACCCAGTACTTC.

In this sample, this clonotype turned up many times. The chain has TRBV7-2 and TRBJ1-1; D may be TRBD1 (5 bases). Per the germline V gene, CDR1 is SGHTA and CDR2 is FQGNSA. V gave up 2 bases and J gave up 2 bases, with 9 bases separating them. The CDR3 has 14 residues. The CDR3 loop is CASSLLRANTEAFF. The CDR3 DNA is TGTGCCAGCAGCTTACTCAGGGCCAACACTGAAGCTTTCTTT.

Comments on this clonotype: A much larger clone lies a single base off, so this may be a read error. The rearrangement links TRBV5-6 to TRBJ1-6, with a weak D call TRBD1 (5 bases). Looked up from germline, CDR1 is SGHDT and CDR2 is YYEEEE. The CDR3 contains 15 residues. Written as DNA, the CDR3 is TGTGACAGCAGCTTTGGGGCCACGGCTGCTTCACCCCTCCACTTT. Amino acids: CDSSFGATAASPLHF. The variable domain in full, with the rest retrieved from reference TRBV5-6 and TRBJ1-6, is DAGVTQSPTHLIKTRGQQVTLRCSPKSGHDTVSWYQQALGQGPQFIFQYYEEEERQRGNFPDRFSGHQFPNYSSELNVNALLLGDSALYLCDSSFGATAASPLHFGNGTRLTVT.

Ten or more counts support this clonotype. The gene calls are TRBV6-1 and TRBJ1-2, with no clear D. The germline gives CDR1 MNHNS, CDR2 SASEGT. This CDR3 has 13 amino acids. Trimming cost V 9 bases and J 8 bases, with 19 bases left between them. CDR3: CASSREALEGYTF. The CDR3, as DNA: TGTGCCAGTTCCCGGGAGGCCCTGGAGGGCTACACCTTC.

This clonotype was recorded at least ten times. The V gene is TRBV5-6, the J gene TRBJ1-6; D possibly corresponds to TRBD1 (5 bases). The CDR3 totals 14 residues. Looked up from germline, CDR1 is SGHDT and CDR2 is YYEEEE. The V gene lost 1 base and the J gene lost 10 bases, with 12 bases spanning the gap. The CDR3 here is CASSLRGYRSPLHF. The CDR3 DNA is TGTGCCAGCAGCTTGAGGGGATATAGATCACCCCTCCACTTT.

In its sample, this clonotype ranks as medium-sized. The chain carries TRBV6-1 and TRBJ2-7; weak D call: TRBD1 (6 bases). Germline assignment: CDR1 MNHNS and CDR2 SASEGT. Trimming stripped 2 bases from V and 3 bases from J, with 14 bases between. This CDR3 region has 15 residues. The CDR3, as DNA: TGTGCCAGCAGTGAATTTGGCAGGGGAGTCTACGAGCAGTACTTC. Translation: CASSEFGRGVYEQYF.

This clonotype was observed at least ten times. The chain carries TRBV3-1 and TRBJ2-2; 8 bases agree with TRBD1. Looked up from germline, CDR1 is LGHDT and CDR2 is YNNKEL (reference sequence). After removal of 6 bases from V and 2 bases from J, the junction contained 8 bases not matched to a gene. The CDR3 contains 16 residues. The CDR3 bases are TGTGCCAGCAGTCAGCCTGGGACAGGTAACACCGGGGAGCTGTTTTTT. Its translation is CASSQPGTGNTGELFF.

This clonotype appeared many times. The J gene is TRBJ1-6, the V gene TRBV19; D is unresolved. The CDR3 covers 16 residues. The V gene's germline CDR1 is LNHDA and CDR2 SQIVND (reference sequence). The V end was cut by 9 bases, the J end by 4 bases, with 19 bases between. CDR3 coding DNA: TGTGCCAGCACCGATGTGGCAGGTTCATATAATTCACCCCTCCACTTT. Translated, it gives CASTDVAGSYNSPLHF.

Many counts were recorded for this clonotype. The genes are TRBV4-1 and TRBJ1-6; a possible D gene is TRBD1 (6 bases). The CDR3 extends over 14 amino acids. Germline V CDR1 and CDR2: MGHRA, YSYEKL. V shed 1 base and J shed 10 bases, with 11 bases lying between them. The CDR3 nucleotides are TGCGCCAGCAGCCAAGTAGAAGGGGGGTCACCCCTCCACTTT. Protein: CASSQVEGGSPLHF.

With regard to this clonotype: This likely came from a read error, as a far larger clone is one base away. The chain employs TRBV6-6 and TRBJ1-6; 12 bases fit TRBD1. Germline CDR1 reads MNHNY; CDR2 reads SVGAGI (reference sequence). The CDR3 consists of 15 residues. Trimming removed 7 bases from V and 7 bases from J; junction bases left unmatched: 5. The CDR3 region has the DNA TGTGCCAGCAACCGGGACAGGGGGCTGAATTCACCCCTCCACTTT. It yields the protein CASNRDRGLNSPLHF.

The rearrangement joins TRBV6-1 to TRBJ2-2; TRBD2 might be the D (6 bases). The CDR3 spans 17 residues. The V gene lost 5 bases and the J gene lost 7 bases, with 23 bases spanning the gap. Germline V gene sequence: CDR1 MNHNS, CDR2 SASEGT. CDR3 nucleotides: TGTGCCAGCAGTCGAAAGGGACTCCTTGAGAGTATCGGGGAGCTGTTTTTT. Protein product: CASSRKGLLESIGELFF.

This clonotype was counted many times. The chain carries TRBV5-4 and TRBJ1-5; no reliable D call. CDR1 and CDR2 from the germline V gene are SGHNT and YYREEE (reference sequence). The CDR3 contains 13 residues. V gave up 5 bases and J gave up 4 bases, with 10 bases separating them. CDR3 sequence reads: CASSSGRNQPQHF. CDR3 in DNA: TGTGCCAGCAGTTCCGGCAGGAATCAGCCCCAGCATTTT. Combining the CDR3 with reference TRBV5-4 and TRBJ1-5 gives the whole variable domain ETGVTQSPTHLIKTRGQQVTLRCSSQSGHNTVSWYQQALGQGPQFIFQYYREEENGRGNFPPRFSGLQFPNYSSELNVNALELDDSALYLCASSSGRNQPQHFGDGTRLSIL.